Listed here are 21 T cell receptor beta chains from one sample, sequenced in a study of cytomegalovirus exposure and HLA in healthy donors. The PCR made use of 60 Vbeta and 13 Jbeta primers. Profiled with immunoSEQ multiplex PCR; TCRdb holds only in-frame clones, not every one. The sample has around 150,000 clones, approximately 79% seen once; the top ten hold under 1.5%. Specimen: PBMCs. These receptors were taken from a man aged 60 to 75 in good health and CMV-seronegative.

V gene TRBV28 combines with J gene TRBJ2-7, with 8 nucleotides matching TRBD1. J lost 7 bases, V lost 5 bases, and 13 bases had no gene match. Looked up from germline, CDR1 is MDHEN and CDR2 is SYDVKM. The CDR3 has 15 amino acids. CDR3 sequence reads: CASSTQGARVREQYF. In nucleotides, the CDR3 is TGTGCCAGCAGTACCCAGGGGGCCCGAGTGCGAGAGCAGTACTTC.

The CDR3 DNA sequence: TGCAGCGTTAGGCAACAGGGGGAGATTAGGTACTTC. This encodes CSVRQQGEIRYF. The chain uses TRBV29-1 and TRBJ2-7; 8 bases agree with TRBD1. The CDR3 totals 12 residues. After removal of 5 bases from V and 12 bases from J, the junction contained 12 bases not matched to a gene. Looked up from germline, CDR1 is SQVTM and CDR2 is ANQGSEA.

The chain recombines TRBV27 with TRBJ2-5; 10 bases line up with TRBD2. There are 16 residues in the CDR3. V lost 4 bases and J lost 5; bases outside the gene matches: 10. The germline gives CDR1 MNHEY, CDR2 SMNVEV (reference sequence). The CDR3 DNA sequence: TGTGCCAGCAGTTCCCAGCGGGAGGGCCTGCGGGAGACCCAGTACTTC. It yields the protein CASSSQREGLRETQYF.

V usage is TRBV6-1 and J usage is TRBJ2-5; TRBD1 aligns across 9 bases. CDR3 length: 16 residues. Germline CDR1 and CDR2: MNHNS and SASEGT. Unmatched junction bases numbered 4, after V lost 1 base and J lost 1 base. Written as DNA, the CDR3 is TGTGCCAGCAGTGAAGGGGTGGGACAGGGCCAAGAGACCCAGTACTTC. Protein: CASSEGVGQGQETQYF.

The CDR3 sequence: CASSEWRGAYETQYF. DNA for the CDR3: TGTGCCAGCAGTGAATGGCGGGGGGCATATGAGACCCAGTACTTC. This rearrangement joins TRBV25-1 to TRBJ2-5, with 8 bases aligning to TRBD2. V trimming: 1 base; J trimming: 5 bases; junction bases outside the gene matches: 6. From germline, CDR1 is MGHDK and CDR2 SYGVNS. This CDR3 spans 15 amino acids. Together with reference TRBV25-1 and TRBJ2-5, the CDR3 gives the full variable domain: EADIYQTPRYLVIGTGKKITLECSQTMGHDKMYWYQQDPGMELHLIHYSYGVNSTEKGDLSSESTVSRIRTEHFPLTLESARPSHTSQYLCASSEWRGAYETQYFGPGTRLLVL.

The gene calls are TRBV27 and TRBJ2-1; tentative D call: TRBD2 (6 bases). CDR3 size: 16 residues. V was trimmed by 4 bases and J by 0 bases, leaving 13 bases between them. CDR1 and CDR2 from the germline V gene are MNHEY and SMNVEV (reference sequence). The CDR3: CASSSTSFSSYNEQFF. In DNA, the CDR3 is TGTGCCAGCAGTTCAACTAGCTTCAGCTCCTACAATGAGCAGTTCTTC.

Notes on this clone: The sample contains more than one DNA sequence encoding this CDR3. The chain combines TRBV5-8 with TRBJ1-5, with no clear D. Germline assignment: CDR1 SGHTS and CDR2 YDEGEE. The CDR3 loop spans 15 amino acids. With 4 bases removed from V and 4 bases from J, the gap between germline ends came to 15 bases. This CDR3 is CASSPTREPNQPQHF. The CDR3 coding sequence is TGTGCCAGCAGCCCTACCCGGGAGCCTAATCAGCCCCAGCATTTT.

This chain joins TRBV28 and TRBJ1-5, with a possible D match to TRBD1 (6 bases). The CDR3 loop spans 12 amino acids. Trimming took off 5 bases at V and 7 bases at J, with 9 bases between the two ends. Germline V gene sequence: CDR1 MDHEN, CDR2 SYDVKM. CDR3 protein: CASSLRGQPQHF. In DNA form, the CDR3 reads TGTGCCAGCAGTCTCAGGGGACAGCCCCAGCATTTT.

The chain links TRBV15 to TRBJ1-2; D unresolved. CDR3 size: 13 residues. Germline CDR1 is LNHNV and CDR2 is YYDKDF (reference sequence). Deletions cut 0 bases from V and 8 bases from J, with 10 bases between. The CDR3 DNA reads as TGTGCCACCAGCAGAGAAGAGGGTGAGGGCTACACCTTC. Translating it yields CATSREEGEGYTF.

The chain combines TRBV7-3 with TRBJ2-1; D possibly corresponds to TRBD2 (6 bases). Trimming took off 2 bases at V and 4 bases at J, with 6 bases between the two ends. Looked up from germline, CDR1 is SGHTA and CDR2 is FQGTGA. This CDR3 has 13 amino acids. The CDR3 spells CASSLGTYNEQFF. The DNA of the CDR3 is TGTGCCAGCAGCTTAGGGACTTACAATGAGCAGTTCTTC.

CDR3 in amino acids: CASSQFRLAQNNEQFF. The DNA for the CDR3 is TGCGCCAGCAGCCAGTTTAGACTAGCACAGAACAATGAGCAGTTCTTC. V gene TRBV4-3 combines with J gene TRBJ2-1; 7 bases agree with TRBD2. The CDR3 runs 16 residues. Trimming took 3 bases from V and 5 from J; bases not matched to a gene: 10. Germline values: CDR1 LGHNA, CDR2 YSLEER.

The V and J genes are TRBV5-1 and TRBJ2-7; TRBD2 aligns across 13 bases. Germline CDR1 is SGHRS and CDR2 is YFSETQ. Trimming took 4 bases from V and 0 from J; bases not matched to a gene: 4. The CDR3 spans 16 residues. The CDR3 region has the DNA TGCGCCAGCAGCGTTACTAGCGGGAGGGGCTCCTACGAGCAGTACTTC. Protein product: CASSVTSGRGSYEQYF.

J is TRBJ2-7 and V is TRBV5-1; TRBD2 agrees at 11 bases. With 2 bases clipped from V and 4 bases from J, the junction kept 5 bases outside the gene matches. Germline assignment: CDR1 SGHRS and CDR2 YFSETQ. This CDR3 region has 15 residues. CDR3 DNA: TGCGCCAGCAGCTTTAGCGGGGGGGCCTCGTACGAGCAGTACTTC. It is translated as CASSFSGGASYEQYF.

V is TRBV5-4 and J is TRBJ2-4; a weak D match, TRBD2 (6 bases). This CDR3 is built from 16 residues. V was pared by 4 bases and J by 15 bases, with 29 bases between. The germline V gene encodes CDR1 SGHNT and CDR2 YYREEE (reference sequence). CDR3 in DNA: TGTGCCAGCAGCATTGGCGCGGGAATGGCATCTATTACGTGGTACTTC. Protein sequence: CASSIGAGMASITWYF.

This CDR3 is CSVDFRGTGTYEQYF. The CDR3 nucleotides are TGCAGCGTTGATTTTAGAGGGACAGGGACCTACGAGCAGTACTTC. The chain couples TRBV29-1 to TRBJ2-7; 9 nucleotides line up with TRBD1. The CDR3 runs 15 residues. Germline V CDR1 and CDR2: SQVTM, ANQGSEA. With V trimmed by 3 bases and J by 2 bases, 8 bases remained unmatched.

This clone has more than one count but fewer than ten. The V and J genes are TRBV7-8 and TRBJ2-3, with a possible D match to TRBD2 (6 bases). Germline V gene data show CDR1 as SGHVS and CDR2 as FQNEAQ. The CDR3 contains 16 residues. Between the trimmed V and J ends, which lost 1 base and 3 bases, there was a span of 14 bases. This CDR3 reads CASSLGRLVGTDTQYF. In DNA, the CDR3 is TGTGCCAGCAGCTTAGGTAGACTAGTCGGGACAGATACGCAGTATTTT.

In its sample, this clone was seen a few times. This chain joins TRBV19 and TRBJ2-1; 9 bases match TRBD2. Germline trimming cut 3 bases from V and 8 bases from J; bases unmatched to any gene: 8. CDR1 and CDR2 (germline): LNHDA, SQIVND (reference sequence). The CDR3 sequence is 15 residues long. As DNA, the CDR3 is TGTGCCAGTAGTATTAGCAGCGGGAGGAACCATGAGCAGTTCTTC. Translation gives CASSISSGRNHEQFF.

The chain couples TRBV6-5 to TRBJ1-3; D may be TRBD1 (6 bases). V was clipped by 8 bases and J by 4 bases, with 15 bases between them. The CDR3 runs to 14 residues. The V gene's germline CDR1 is MNHEY and CDR2 SVGAGI. The CDR3 DNA sequence: TGTGCCAGCTCCCCGGCGGGGGCCGGAAACACCATATATTTT. This encodes CASSPAGAGNTIYF.

Here the CDR3 reads CSVDFAVNEQFF. CDR3 sequence (DNA): TGCAGCGTTGATTTCGCAGTCAATGAGCAGTTCTTC. The rearrangement links TRBV29-1 to TRBJ2-1; D gene unclear. This CDR3 has 12 residues. Germline V gives CDR1 SQVTM, CDR2 ANQGSEA. Between the trimmed V and J ends, which lost 3 bases and 6 bases, there was a span of 9 bases.

The genes are TRBV5-4 and TRBJ1-2, with 7 nucleotides matching TRBD1. The J segment lost 2 bases and the V segment lost 4 bases, leaving 5 bases of the junction unmatched. The CDR3 is 14 residues long. Germline CDR1 and CDR2: SGHNT and YYREEE (reference sequence). CDR3 DNA sequence: TGTGCCAGCAGCCTGACAGGGTACAACTATGGCTACACCTTC. Translation: CASSLTGYNYGYTF.

Comment on this clone: This sample includes further DNA sequences coding for the same CDR3. The V gene is TRBV6-1, the J gene TRBJ1-5; 7 bases map to TRBD1. With 2 bases clipped from V and 2 bases from J, the junction kept 6 bases outside the gene matches. CDR3 length equals 16 residues. Germline V gene sequence: CDR1 MNHNS, CDR2 SASEGT. The CDR3 is CASSESGTVGNQPQHF. Written as DNA, the CDR3 is TGTGCCAGCAGTGAATCCGGGACAGTGGGCAATCAGCCCCAGCATTTT.